Below are 15 T cell receptor beta chains sequenced from a single sample in a study of cytomegalovirus exposure and HLA in healthy donors. Primers included in the PCR were 60 Vbeta and 13 Jbeta primers. Libraries were prepared by immunoSEQ multiplex PCR; TCRdb keeps only in-frame clonotypes and omits some of them. The data contain under 200,000 clones, roughly 78% of them singletons. Material for sequencing was PBMCs. All receptors come from a woman between 50 and 59 years old in good health and CMV-seropositive.

This CDR3 reads CASSFRTGMSNTEAFF. The CDR3 nucleotides read TGTGCCAGCAGCTTCCGGACAGGGATGTCAAACACTGAAGCTTTCTTT. The J gene is TRBJ1-1, the V gene TRBV7-2, with 8 bases matching TRBD1. The V gene's germline CDR1 is SGHTA and CDR2 FQGNSA. The CDR3 runs 16 residues. After removal of 3 bases from V and 2 bases from J, the junction contained 8 bases not matched to a gene. The complete variable domain, with remaining parts taken from reference TRBV7-2 and TRBJ1-1, reads GAGVSQSPSNKVTEKGKDVELRCDPISGHTALYWYRQSLGQGLEFLIYFQGNSAPDKSGLPSDRFSAERTGGSVSTLTIQRTQQEDSAVYLCASSFRTGMSNTEAFFGQGTRLTVV.

This clone was seen just once. The V and J genes are TRBV28 and TRBJ2-7, with D hard to call. Per germline, CDR1 MDHEN and CDR2 SYDVKM. The CDR3 is 13 amino acids. Trimming shortened V by 4 bases and J by 7 bases, and 14 bases separated the two germline ends. The CDR3 region is CASSSGSTREQYF. For the CDR3, the DNA is TGTGCCAGCAGTTCAGGATCGACCAGGGAGCAGTACTTC.

V is TRBV6-1 and J is TRBJ1-2; D is ambiguous. Looked up from germline, CDR1 is MNHNS and CDR2 is SASEGT. The V end lost 2 bases, the J end lost 4 bases, and 14 bases lay between the germline ends. The CDR3 runs to 15 residues. CDR3 in DNA: TGTGCCAGCAGTGAAAGCTGGACTACCGTCTATGGCTACACCTTC. This encodes CASSESWTTVYGYTF.

The chain uses TRBV6-6 and TRBJ1-6, with 9 nucleotides matching TRBD1. The V gene end was trimmed by 6 bases and the J gene end by 2 bases; junction bases not matched to a gene: 2. This CDR3 spans 15 amino acids. Germline lookup yields CDR1 MNHNY and CDR2 SVGAGI (reference sequence). DNA for the CDR3: TGTGCCAGCAGCCGGGACAGGGCCTATAATTCACCCCTCCACTTT. It yields the protein CASSRDRAYNSPLHF.

The chain recombines TRBV9 with TRBJ1-4; possibly TRBD1 for D (5 bases). The CDR3 sequence is 14 residues long. V was trimmed by 4 bases and J by 6 bases, leaving 13 bases between them. From germline, CDR1 is SGDLS and CDR2 YYNGEE. As DNA, the CDR3 is TGTGCCAGCAGCTCCAGGGTATGGGATGAAAAACTGTTTTTT. Translation gives CASSSRVWDEKLFF.

Written as DNA, the CDR3 is TGTGCCAGCAGCTTGGCCCCAGGGAGGGCTGGAAACACCATATATTTT. This encodes CASSLAPGRAGNTIYF. This rearrangement joins TRBV5-8 to TRBJ1-3; a possible D gene is TRBD1 (5 bases). The germline V gene has CDR1 SGHTS and CDR2 YDEGEE. V shed 0 bases and J shed 2 bases, with 12 bases lying between them. CDR3 length equals 16 residues.

J is TRBJ1-1 and V is TRBV7-2, with no clear D. V dropped 6 bases and J dropped 0 bases, with 8 bases sitting between them. The germline V gene encodes CDR1 SGHTA and CDR2 FQGNSA. The CDR3 consists of 13 residues. The CDR3 DNA reads TGTGCCAGCAGACAAAGTATGAACACTGAAGCTTTCTTT. It encodes CASRQSMNTEAFF.

With regard to this clone: Sequence at one end of the junction differs from germline and may be a read error. This rearrangement joins TRBV7-9 to TRBJ2-7; 8 positions agree with TRBD1. CDR1 is SEHNR and CDR2 is FQNEAQ in the germline V gene (reference sequence). This CDR3 contains 15 residues. The CDR3: CSSSPRDRLSYEQYF. The CDR3 DNA reads as TGTTCCAGCAGCCCCCGGGACAGGTTATCCTACGAGCAGTACTTC.

This clone was counted between two and nine times. This rearrangement joins TRBV27 to TRBJ1-5; 11 bases map to TRBD1. The CDR3 loop spans 15 amino acids. Germline trimming cut 5 bases from V and 6 bases from J; bases unmatched to any gene: 6. Germline CDR1 is MNHEY and CDR2 is SMNVEV (reference sequence). The CDR3 bases are TGTGCCAGCAGTCCTGGACAGGGGGCGGTTCAGCCCCAGCATTTT. This codes for CASSPGQGAVQPQHF.

This chain joins TRBV28 and TRBJ2-7, with D perhaps matching TRBD2 (5 bases). CDR1 is MDHEN and CDR2 is SYDVKM in the germline V gene. Trimming took 5 bases from V and 4 from J, leaving 12 bases between them. The CDR3 has 13 residues. The CDR3 DNA is TGTGCCAGCAGTACGGACTTCCGTTACGAGCAGTACTTC. This sequence encodes CASSTDFRYEQYF.

J is TRBJ1-4 and V is TRBV2, with D tentatively TRBD1 (5 bases). This CDR3 is built from 12 residues. With 6 bases removed from V and 8 bases from J, the gap between germline ends came to 10 bases. The germline CDR1 and CDR2 sequences are SNHLY and FYNNEI. CDR3 coding DNA: TGTGCCAGCAGGGACCGGGGGGAAAAACTGTTTTTT. This sequence encodes CASRDRGEKLFF.

The chain couples TRBV7-8 to TRBJ2-4, with a possible D match to TRBD1 (6 bases). This CDR3 has 15 residues. V was shortened by 5 bases and J by 6 bases, with 17 bases between the two germline ends. From germline, CDR1 is SGHVS and CDR2 FQNEAQ. The CDR3 bases are TGTGCCAGCAGCCCCAAAGCAGGGGTAATAAACATTCAGTACTTC. Translating gives CASSPKAGVINIQYF.

Written as DNA, the CDR3 is TGTGCCAGCAGCTTGGGCGGGCAGAGCTCCTATAATTCACCCCTCCACTTT. Its translation is CASSLGGQSSYNSPLHF. This chain joins TRBV5-6 and TRBJ1-6; unclear D gene. Trimming removed 0 bases from V and 0 bases from J, with 10 bases in between. Looked up from germline, CDR1 is SGHDT and CDR2 is YYEEEE. The CDR3 spans 17 residues.

The gene calls are TRBV19 and TRBJ1-6, with 8 bases matching TRBD1. The CDR3 has 15 amino acids. CDR1 is LNHDA and CDR2 is SQIVND in the germline V gene (reference sequence). V shed 5 bases, J shed 3 bases, and the junction held 3 bases outside the gene matches. The DNA of the CDR3 is TGTGCCAGTAGTGACGGACAGGGCTATAATTCACCCCTCCACTTT. This codes for CASSDGQGYNSPLHF.

The V and J genes are TRBV7-9 and TRBJ1-2, with TRBD1 matching 9 bases. CDR3 length equals 14 residues. Trimming removed 2 bases from V and 6 bases from J; junction bases left unmatched: 4. The V gene's germline CDR1 is SEHNR and CDR2 FQNEAQ (reference sequence). DNA for the CDR3: TGTGCCAGCAGCTTAAGGACAGGGGAAAATGGCTACACCTTC. Its translation is CASSLRTGENGYTF.